A single sample gave rise to the 30 T cell receptor beta chains below, sequenced in a study of cytomegalovirus exposure and HLA in healthy donors. Primers: 60 Vbeta forward and 13 Jbeta reverse. Using immunoSEQ multiplex PCR, the repertoire was profiled, and TCRdb retains in-frame clones only, with some absent. The repertoire includes approximately 220,000 clones, roughly 70% of them detected once, and 1.8% sits in the top ten. Sequences were obtained from PBMCs. The receptors stem from a woman in her thirties in good health and CMV-seronegative.

This clone was seen only a few times. The genes are TRBV6-5 and TRBJ2-1; possibly TRBD1 for D (7 bases). This CDR3 has 14 amino acids. Deletions cut 6 bases from V and 3 bases from J, with 12 bases between. Germline CDR1 MNHEY, CDR2 SVGAGI. The CDR3 bases are TGTGCCAGCAGGCGGGACAGAAGCTACAATGAGCAGTTCTTC. Translated: CASRRDRSYNEQFF.

On this clone: Compared with germline, one end of the junction differs, possibly owing to a read error. The chain links TRBV7-7 to TRBJ2-1, with D possibly TRBD2 on 6 matching bases. This CDR3 region has 14 residues. Germline lookup yields CDR1 SSHAT and CDR2 FNYEAQ (reference sequence). The CDR3 spells CASSSGLLPREQFF. The CDR3 nucleotides are TGTGCTAGCAGCTCGGGACTCCTCCCAAGGGAGCAGTTCTTC.

This rearrangement joins TRBV6-6 to TRBJ2-5, with 7 bases identical to TRBD1. After removal of 5 bases from V and 3 bases from J, the junction contained 6 bases not matched to a gene. Germline CDR1 MNHNY, CDR2 SVGAGI (reference sequence). This CDR3 spans 14 amino acids. The CDR3 DNA follows: TGTGCCAGCAGTACAGGGGACAGAGAAGAGACCCAGTACTTC. The encoded protein is CASSTGDREETQYF.

A few counts support this clone. This sequence joins TRBV11-1 and TRBJ2-4; tentative D call: TRBD2 (5 bases). Deletions cut 1 base from V and 8 bases from J, with 18 bases between. CDR3 length: 16 residues. CDR1 is SGHAT, CDR2 FQDESV, per germline (reference sequence). CDR3 in DNA: TGTGCCAGCAGCTTAGGCCTCTCCGGGGTCGGGGACATTCAGTACTTC. Protein: CASSLGLSGVGDIQYF.

Remarks on this clone: The junction differs from germline at one of its ends, possibly a read error. The V gene is TRBV4-1, the J gene TRBJ2-1; 7 bases line up with TRBD1. Looked up from germline, CDR1 is MGHRA and CDR2 is YSYEKL. The CDR3 is 12 residues long. CDR3 amino acids: CASNRQGNEQFF. The DNA for the CDR3 is TGTGCCAGCAACCGACAGGGAAATGAGCAGTTCTTC.

The rearrangement joins TRBV11-2 to TRBJ2-2; a possible D gene is TRBD1 (6 bases). The V end was cut by 5 bases, the J end by 6 bases, with 13 bases between. The CDR3 spans 14 residues. CDR1 is SGHAT, CDR2 FQNNGV, per germline. The chain's CDR3 is CASSGYTGSGELFF. In DNA, the CDR3 is TGTGCCAGCAGCGGGTACACAGGGTCCGGGGAGCTGTTTTTT.

The chain's CDR3 is CASSDASYEQYF. Here the CDR3 DNA reads TGTGCCAGCAGTGATGCTAGTTACGAGCAGTACTTC. The chain is built from TRBV6-1 and TRBJ2-7; D is ambiguous. The CDR3 covers 12 residues. V lost 3 bases and J lost 4, with 7 bases in between. The V gene's germline CDR1 is MNHNS and CDR2 SASEGT.

The chain couples TRBV5-1 to TRBJ2-7, with 7 bases that match TRBD2. With V trimmed by 5 bases and J by 1 base, 6 bases remained unmatched. CDR1 and CDR2 (germline): SGHRS, YFSETQ. The CDR3 sequence is 14 residues long. CDR3 in amino acids: CASREQRGSYEQYF. The CDR3 region has the DNA TGCGCCAGCAGGGAGCAGCGGGGATCCTACGAGCAGTACTTC.

The V call is TRBV6-5, the J call TRBJ1-1; 12 nucleotides line up with TRBD1. Germline values: CDR1 MNHEY, CDR2 SVGAGI. The CDR3 has 15 residues. J lost 6 bases, V lost 5 bases, and 7 bases had no gene match. The CDR3 reads CASSRGDRGHPEAFF. The CDR3 DNA follows: TGTGCCAGCAGTAGGGGGGACAGGGGGCATCCTGAAGCTTTCTTT.

This chain uses TRBV7-9 with TRBJ1-5; TRBD1 agrees at 7 bases. The germline V gene has CDR1 SEHNR and CDR2 FQNEAQ (reference sequence). The CDR3 spans 15 residues. V shed 5 bases and J 3 bases; nucleotides not matched to a gene: 7. The CDR3, as DNA: TGTGCCAGCAGCCCGCAGGGGGGTCCCAATCAGCCCCAGCATTTT. This gives the protein CASSPQGGPNQPQHF.

The rearrangement joins TRBV19 to TRBJ2-1; D is possibly TRBD2 (6 bases). Trimming took off 3 bases at V and 9 bases at J, with 9 bases between the two ends. Germline lookup yields CDR1 LNHDA and CDR2 SQIVND (reference sequence). The CDR3 sequence is 12 residues long. The CDR3 DNA reads TGTGCCAGTAGTATCACCGGGGGTGAGCAGTTCTTC. Its protein product is CASSITGGEQFF.

This sequence joins TRBV7-9 and TRBJ1-2; D may be TRBD1 (5 bases). CDR3 length: 11 residues. The germline CDR1 and CDR2 sequences are SEHNR and FQNEAQ (reference sequence). The germline V and J ends were trimmed by 6 bases and 4 bases, with 6 bases remaining between them. The CDR3 reads CASSTGYGYTF. The CDR3 DNA reads TGTGCCAGCAGTACAGGCTATGGCTACACCTTC.

CDR3 sequence: CASSTRTGGGEKLFF. CDR3 DNA sequence: TGTGCCAGTAGTACTAGGACAGGGGGCGGTGAAAAACTGTTTTTT. The rearrangement joins TRBV19 to TRBJ1-4, with 11 bases fitting TRBD1. The CDR3 loop spans 15 amino acids. Trimming removed 4 bases from V and 7 bases from J; junction bases left unmatched: 5. Germline V gene sequence: CDR1 LNHDA, CDR2 SQIVND (reference sequence). The variable domain in full, completed from reference TRBV19 and TRBJ1-4, reads DGGITQSPKYLFRKEGQNVTLSCEQNLNHDAMYWYRQDPGQGLRLIYYSQIVNDFQKGDIAEGYSVSREKKESFPLTVTSAQKNPTAFYLCASSTRTGGGEKLFFGSGTQLSVL.

The chain recombines TRBV9 with TRBJ2-3; D is uncertain. V was cut by 4 bases and J by 4 bases, with 10 bases left in between. The CDR3 runs 13 residues. From germline, CDR1 is SGDLS and CDR2 YYNGEE. CDR3 sequence: CASSPNSPDTQYF. The CDR3 bases are TGTGCCAGCAGCCCTAACAGCCCAGATACGCAGTATTTT.

The chain's CDR3 is CASRAEGAGQETQYF. For the CDR3, the DNA is TGTGCCAGCAGAGCCGAGGGGGCGGGGCAAGAGACCCAGTACTTC. The V call is TRBV2, the J call TRBJ2-5; weak D call: TRBD1 (7 bases). Trimming cost V 6 bases and J 2 bases, with 16 bases left between them. This CDR3 is 15 amino acids long. Germline V gene sequence: CDR1 SNHLY, CDR2 FYNNEI.

This clone was observed a few times. The chain joins TRBV7-9 to TRBJ1-3; D perhaps matches TRBD1 (5 bases). V dropped 8 bases and J dropped 0 bases, with 11 bases sitting between them. This CDR3 contains 14 residues. Germline V gene lookup returns CDR1 SEHNR and CDR2 FQNEAQ (reference sequence). CDR3 amino acids: CASHRTLSGNTIYF. In DNA form, the CDR3 reads TGTGCCAGCCACAGGACCCTCTCTGGAAACACCATATATTTT.

The rearrangement uses TRBV6-1 and TRBJ1-1; D might be TRBD1 (6 bases). V dropped 7 bases and J dropped 6 bases, with 12 bases sitting between them. The CDR3 has 12 residues. Germline CDR1 MNHNS, CDR2 SASEGT. For the CDR3, the DNA is TGTGCCAGCACAGGGGATCTCTCTGAAGCTTTCTTT. Translated: CASTGDLSEAFF.

The rearrangement uses TRBV6-5 and TRBJ2-7; 11 nucleotides agree with TRBD2. The J segment lost 4 bases and the V segment lost 6 bases, leaving 5 bases of the junction unmatched. This CDR3 is built from 14 residues. Germline CDR1 reads MNHEY; CDR2 reads SVGAGI. The CDR3 spells CASRSSGRYYEQYF. The CDR3, as DNA: TGTGCCAGCAGGTCTAGCGGGAGGTATTACGAGCAGTACTTC.

The chain combines TRBV30 with TRBJ2-2, with TRBD1 matching 8 bases. CDR3 length: 15 amino acids. Germline values: CDR1 GTSNPN, CDR2 SVGIG (reference sequence). V was pared by 3 bases and J by 6 bases, with 9 bases of the junction left unmatched. CDR3: CAWSLQGALAGELFF. In DNA, the CDR3 is TGTGCCTGGAGCCTTCAGGGGGCATTGGCCGGGGAGCTGTTTTTT.

The chain is built from TRBV2 and TRBJ2-7; D perhaps matches TRBD1 (6 bases). Trimming took 2 bases from V and 1 from J, leaving 12 bases between them. The length of the CDR3 is 15 residues. The germline V gene has CDR1 SNHLY and CDR2 FYNNEI. The CDR3 DNA follows: TGTGCCAGCAGTGAACAACAGGGAGCTTCCTACGAGCAGTACTTC. Encoded protein: CASSEQQGASYEQYF.

This clone was seen just once. The chain carries TRBV19 and TRBJ1-6; D perhaps matches TRBD1 (6 bases). V lost 5 bases, J lost 10 bases, and 18 bases lay in between. This CDR3 region has 15 residues. Germline CDR1 and CDR2: LNHDA and SQIVND (reference sequence). The CDR3 coding sequence is TGTGCCAGTAGTCGCTGGACAGACCTTAGGTCACCCCTCCACTTT. Residues: CASSRWTDLRSPLHF.

The chain uses TRBV2 and TRBJ2-3; TRBD2 aligns across 10 bases. The length of the CDR3 is 15 residues. Germline V CDR1 and CDR2: SNHLY, FYNNEI. V shed 5 bases and J 5 bases; nucleotides not matched to a gene: 7. The CDR3 spells CASSPLAGVLDTQYF. The CDR3 DNA reads TGTGCCAGCAGTCCTCTAGCGGGAGTCTTAGATACGCAGTATTTT.

As to this clone: This sample includes further DNA sequences coding for the same CDR3. The J gene is TRBJ2-2, the V gene TRBV14; D is undetermined. The CDR3 length is 14 residues. Germline CDR1 reads SGHDN; CDR2 reads FVKESK. Trimming pared 1 base from V and 0 bases from J, leaving 3 bases between. The CDR3 nucleotides read TGTGCCAGCAGCCAAGTCTCGAACACCGGGGAGCTGTTTTTT. Encoded protein: CASSQVSNTGELFF. Variable domain in full (rest from reference TRBV14 and TRBJ2-2): EAGVTQFPSHSVIEKGQTVTLRCDPISGHDNLYWYRRVMGKEIKFLLHFVKESKQDESGMPNNRFLAERTGGTYSTLKVQPAELEDSGVYFCASSQVSNTGELFFGEGSRLTVL.

The V gene is TRBV10-2, the J gene TRBJ2-5; maybe TRBD2 (7 bases). The CDR3 has 16 amino acids. Trimming shortened V by 6 bases and J by 1 base, and 18 bases separated the two germline ends. CDR1 and CDR2 (germline): WSHSY, SAAADI. The CDR3 reads CASRPSTGGLQETQYF. For the CDR3, the DNA is TGCGCCAGCAGACCCTCCACGGGGGGCCTCCAAGAGACCCAGTACTTC.

This chain connects TRBV4-1 to TRBJ2-1; 13 bases match TRBD2. Trimming cost V 4 bases and J 4 bases; bases outside gene matches: 10. Germline V gene sequence: CDR1 MGHRA, CDR2 YSYEKL. CDR3 size: 18 residues. CDR3 nucleotide sequence: TGCGCCAGCAGCCCTACTAGCGGGAGGGCCTGGGGGTACAATGAGCAGTTCTTC. The encoded protein is CASSPTSGRAWGYNEQFF.

This clone was observed once. The gene calls are TRBV11-2 and TRBJ1-1; 12 bases agree with TRBD1. The germline CDR1 and CDR2 sequences are SGHAT and FQNNGV. V lost 5 bases and J lost 9; bases outside the gene matches: 7. This CDR3 has 14 amino acids. Here the CDR3 reads CASSLGTGGSKAFF. In DNA, the CDR3 is TGTGCCAGCAGCCTGGGGACAGGGGGCTCTAAAGCTTTCTTT.

The rearrangement joins TRBV30 to TRBJ1-1; D gene unclear. The V end was cut by 0 bases, the J end by 7 bases, with 18 bases between. The germline gives CDR1 GTSNPN, CDR2 SVGIG (reference sequence). This CDR3 spans 15 amino acids. This chain's CDR3 is CAWSVVIGHSGEAFF. The CDR3, as DNA: TGTGCCTGGAGTGTAGTAATTGGCCATTCTGGTGAAGCTTTCTTT.

CDR3: CASSLGQGNYEQYF. CDR3 bases: TGCGCCAGCAGCTTGGGACAGGGTAACTACGAGCAGTACTTC. The V gene is TRBV5-1, the J gene TRBJ2-7; 7 bases align to TRBD1. Germline CDR1 reads SGHRS; CDR2 reads YFSETQ. CDR3 length equals 14 residues. V was clipped by 0 bases and J by 3 bases; unmatched bases: 3.

This chain uses TRBV6-6 with TRBJ1-2, with a tentative D call TRBD1 (6 bases). CDR1 MNHNY and CDR2 SVGAGI come from the germline V gene (reference sequence). V lost 4 bases to trimming and J lost 8 bases, with 14 bases between them. CDR3 length: 13 amino acids. CDR3 protein: CASSFSGARGYTF. The CDR3 DNA follows: TGTGCCAGCAGTTTTTCAGGGGCGCGAGGCTACACCTTC.

In this sample, this clone turned up a few times. V usage is TRBV5-3 and J usage is TRBJ1-1; 9 bases map to TRBD1. TRBV5-3 is identified as an open reading frame with a role that is uncertain. CDR3 size: 16 residues. V lost 8 bases and J lost 4; bases outside the gene matches: 15. The CDR3 DNA is TGTGCCAGCACCGCAGGACTCCGGGACAGGGTCACTGAAGCTTTCTTT. It specifies CASTAGLRDRVTEAFF.